A single TCR beta chain is shown here with its context. Which antigen it targets is not known. It has no much larger one-base neighbor in the sample; base qualities were not kept. V ends up 5 bases short and J 1 base short, with an unmatched junction base count of 3. Taken from the germline V gene (reference sequence), the CDR1 and CDR2 loops are SEHNR and FQNEAQ. The CDR3 contains 15 residues, cysteine and phenylalanine counted. Only the CDR3 portion is preserved as DNA: 45 bases, with reading frame beginning at the first base. The sample belongs to a study of blood T cell repertoires in COVID-19 (dated by TCRdb to 2018 to 2020). About the full investigation: Samples covering the acute and convalescent phases of COVID-19 were provided by collaborators in the United States, Italy and Spain. The material from the prospective study consisted of cDNA or gDNA derived from T cells, B-cell-depleted T cells, or PBMCs. Where HLA class I and class II types were available, the types were taken from metadata supplied by the sample provider, not from assay-based typing. The sample metadata nearly always contained a de-identified subject ID, COVID-19 status, age in years and sex. The repertoires were released in a freely available public database intended as a resource for research on the immune response to SARS-CoV-2. Deeply sampled blood TCRbeta repertoires from subjects exposed to, actively infected with, or recovered from COVID-19 were included in the dataset. Samples were obtained from the ongoing ImmuneRACE study (first 160 participants) and from over 1,000 subjects provided by 6 global collaborators. The investigation overall reported the following: Clinical and demographic metadata were provided uncurated, with the amount varying by source and participant.

Participants in the prospective study were aged roughly 18 to 100 years, lived in 24 United States geographic areas, and enrolled through a virtual design. In the prospective study, participants were assigned to cohorts based on the clinical history participants reported in a screening survey and a study questionnaire. Exposed participants had been in contact with someone with a PCR-confirmed or clinician-diagnosed COVID-19 case within 2 weeks of study entry. Mobile phlebotomists in the prospective study collected whole blood, serum and a nasopharyngeal or oropharyngeal swab from every participant. Participants in the prospective study had the option to provide additional blood draws and questionnaires over an approximately 2-month period. Before DNA extraction, blood samples from the prospective study were shipped at room temperature or frozen. TCRbeta CDR3 regions were amplified from genomic DNA using the immunoSEQ Assay, a bias-controlled multiplex PCR. Concerning the study's data processing: Within the assay, amplification of reference gene primers was used to estimate how many nucleated cells each sample contained. Sequence reads were collapsed and filtered to measure the absolute abundance of every unique TCRbeta CDR3 rearrangement. For each sample, productive Simpson clonality was calculated as the square root of Simpson's diversity index over productive rearrangements. Not all clones reach the TCRdb copy of this immuneACCESS table, which keeps in-frame sequences only. Checked studies attribute under half of the gap to unresolved V genes and leave the rest unexplained. D and trimming come from the DNA, and the V and J calls and clone size come from that table. This sample has some 240,000 clones in its table, and approximately 84% of those were observed once. In total, the top ten clones hold under 7% of the sample.

What was sequenced was PBMCs or T cells enriched from blood (not recorded which). The source is a woman aged 45-60 years who had been exposed to COVID-19. The rearranged chain carries TRBV7-9 and TRBJ2-3; the central 10 bases match TRBD2. The DNA is TGTGCCAGCAGCCGAACTAGCGGGGGCACAGATACGCAGTATTTT. This gives the protein CASSRTSGGTDTQYF.